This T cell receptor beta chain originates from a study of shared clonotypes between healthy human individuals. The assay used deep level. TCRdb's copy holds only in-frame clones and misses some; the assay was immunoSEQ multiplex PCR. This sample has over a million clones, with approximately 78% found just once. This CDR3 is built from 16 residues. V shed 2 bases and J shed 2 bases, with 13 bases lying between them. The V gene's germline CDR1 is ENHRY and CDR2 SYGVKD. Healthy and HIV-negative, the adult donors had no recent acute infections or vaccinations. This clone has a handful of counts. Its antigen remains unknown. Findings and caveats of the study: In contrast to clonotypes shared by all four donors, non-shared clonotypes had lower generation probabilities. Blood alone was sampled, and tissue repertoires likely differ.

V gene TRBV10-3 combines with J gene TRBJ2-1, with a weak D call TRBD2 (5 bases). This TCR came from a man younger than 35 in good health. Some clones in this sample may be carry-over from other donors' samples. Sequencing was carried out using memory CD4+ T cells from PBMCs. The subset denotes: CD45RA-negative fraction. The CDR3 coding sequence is TGTGCCATCAGTGAGCTCCTCCCGGAGGCCTACAATGAGCAGTTCTTC. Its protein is CAISELLPEAYNEQFF.